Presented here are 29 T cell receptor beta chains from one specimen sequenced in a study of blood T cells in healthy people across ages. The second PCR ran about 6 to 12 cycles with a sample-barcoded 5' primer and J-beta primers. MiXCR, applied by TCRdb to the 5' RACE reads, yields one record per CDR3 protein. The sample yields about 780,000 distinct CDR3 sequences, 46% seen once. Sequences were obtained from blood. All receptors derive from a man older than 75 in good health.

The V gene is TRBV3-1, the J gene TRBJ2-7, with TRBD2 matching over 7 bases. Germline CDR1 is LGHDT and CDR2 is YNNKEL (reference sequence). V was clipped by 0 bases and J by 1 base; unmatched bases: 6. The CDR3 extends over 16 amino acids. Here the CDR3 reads CASSQEDEGGSYEQYF. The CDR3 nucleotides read TGTGCCAGCAGCCAAGAGGACGAGGGAGGGTCCTACGAGCAGTACTTC.

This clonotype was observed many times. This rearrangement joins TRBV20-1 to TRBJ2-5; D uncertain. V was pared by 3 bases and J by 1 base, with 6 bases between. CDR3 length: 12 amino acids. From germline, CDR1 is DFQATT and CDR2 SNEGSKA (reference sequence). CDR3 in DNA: TGCAGTGCTAGTGGGTCCCAAGAGACCCAGTACTTC. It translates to CSASGSQETQYF.

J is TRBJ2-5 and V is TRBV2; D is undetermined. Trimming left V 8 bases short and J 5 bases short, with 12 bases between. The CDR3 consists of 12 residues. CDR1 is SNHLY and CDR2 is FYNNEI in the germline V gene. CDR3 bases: TGTGCCAGCGCAGGTATTAAGGAGACCCAGTACTTC. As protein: CASAGIKETQYF.

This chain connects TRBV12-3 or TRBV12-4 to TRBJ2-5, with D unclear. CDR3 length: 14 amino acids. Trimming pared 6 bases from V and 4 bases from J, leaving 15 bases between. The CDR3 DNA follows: TGTGCCAGCAGCCCCGCCTTACTGCTAGAGACCCAGTACTTC. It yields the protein CASSPALLLETQYF.

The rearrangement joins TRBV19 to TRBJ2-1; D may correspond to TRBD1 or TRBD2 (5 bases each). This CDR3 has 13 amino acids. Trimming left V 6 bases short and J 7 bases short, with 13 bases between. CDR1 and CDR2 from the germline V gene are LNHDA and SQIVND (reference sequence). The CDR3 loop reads CASRGVLGNEQFF. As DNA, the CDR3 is TGTGCCAGTAGGGGGGTTCTGGGGAATGAGCAGTTCTTC.

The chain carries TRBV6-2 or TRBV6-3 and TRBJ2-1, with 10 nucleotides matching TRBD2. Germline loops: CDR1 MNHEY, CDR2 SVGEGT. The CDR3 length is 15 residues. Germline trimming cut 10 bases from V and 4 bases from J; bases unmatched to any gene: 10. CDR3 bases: TGTGCCACCGCCTACTCTAGCGGGGGTTACAATGAGCAGTTCTTC. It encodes CATAYSSGGYNEQFF.

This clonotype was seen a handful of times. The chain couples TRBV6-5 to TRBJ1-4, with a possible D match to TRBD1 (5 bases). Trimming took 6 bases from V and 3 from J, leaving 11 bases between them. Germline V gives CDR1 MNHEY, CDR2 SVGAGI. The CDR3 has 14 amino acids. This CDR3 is CASSPRVPNEKLFF. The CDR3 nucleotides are TGTGCCAGCAGCCCCAGGGTGCCTAATGAAAAACTGTTTTTT.

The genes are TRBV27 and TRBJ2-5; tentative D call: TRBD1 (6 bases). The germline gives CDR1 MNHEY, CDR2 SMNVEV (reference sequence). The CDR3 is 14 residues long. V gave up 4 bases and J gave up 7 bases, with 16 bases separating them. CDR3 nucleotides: TGTGCCAGCAGTTCCACGGGACAAACAGGGACCCAGTACTTC. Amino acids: CASSSTGQTGTQYF.

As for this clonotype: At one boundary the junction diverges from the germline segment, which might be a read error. CDR3: CAGSQRDSGPYF. The CDR3 region has the DNA TGTGCCGGCAGTCAAAGGGACAGTGGTCCGTACTTC. The rearrangement links TRBV6-2 or TRBV6-3 to TRBJ2-7; 7 bases line up with TRBD1. The CDR3 is made up of 12 amino acids. CDR1 is MNHEY and CDR2 is SVGEGT in the germline V gene.

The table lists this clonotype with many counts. CDR3 in amino acids: CSVSNVGGYEQYF. The CDR3 DNA is TGCAGCGTTTCCAACGTAGGGGGCTACGAGCAGTACTTC. The gene calls are TRBV29-1 and TRBJ2-7; perhaps TRBD1 as D (6 bases). V lost 5 bases and J lost 3, with 14 bases in between. Looked up from germline, CDR1 is SQVTM and CDR2 is ANQGSEA. The CDR3 is 13 amino acids.

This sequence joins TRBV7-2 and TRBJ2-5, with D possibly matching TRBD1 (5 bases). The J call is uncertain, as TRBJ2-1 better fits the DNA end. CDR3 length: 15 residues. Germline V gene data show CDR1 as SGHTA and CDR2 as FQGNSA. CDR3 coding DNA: TGTACCAGCAGCTTTGGGCAGGGCGACCAAGAGACCCAGTTCTTC. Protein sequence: CTSSFGQGDQETQFF.

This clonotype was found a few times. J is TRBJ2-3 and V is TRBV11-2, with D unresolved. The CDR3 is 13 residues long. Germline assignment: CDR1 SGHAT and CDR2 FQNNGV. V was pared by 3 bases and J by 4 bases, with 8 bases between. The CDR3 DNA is TGTGCCAGCAGCTTCGTCGGCCCAGATACGCAGTATTTT. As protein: CASSFVGPDTQYF. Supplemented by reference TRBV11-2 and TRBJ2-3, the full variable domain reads EAGVAQSPRYKIIEKRQSVAFWCNPISGHATLYWYQQILGQGPKLLIQFQNNGVVDDSQLPKDRFSAERLKGVDSTLKIQPAKLEDSAVYLCASSFVGPDTQYFGPGTRLTVL.

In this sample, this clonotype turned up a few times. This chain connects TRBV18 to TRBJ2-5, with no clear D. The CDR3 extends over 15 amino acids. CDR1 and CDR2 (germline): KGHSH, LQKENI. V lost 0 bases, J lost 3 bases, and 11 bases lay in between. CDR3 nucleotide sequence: TGTGCCAGCTCACCACCGGTCCGAGTCGAAGAGACCCAGTACTTC. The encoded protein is CASSPPVRVEETQYF.

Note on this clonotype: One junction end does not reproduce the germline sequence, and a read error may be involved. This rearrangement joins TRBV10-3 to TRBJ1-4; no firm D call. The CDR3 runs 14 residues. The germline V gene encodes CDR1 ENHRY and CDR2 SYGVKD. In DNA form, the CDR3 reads TGTACCATCAGTGAAGTGGGCCTAGATGAAAAACTGTTTTTT. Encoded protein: CTISEVGLDEKLFF.

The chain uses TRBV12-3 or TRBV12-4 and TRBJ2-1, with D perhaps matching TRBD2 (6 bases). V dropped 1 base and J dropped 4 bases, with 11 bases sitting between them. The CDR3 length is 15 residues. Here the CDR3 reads CASSLVSGLYNEQFF. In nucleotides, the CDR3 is TGTGCCAGCAGTTTAGTTAGCGGACTTTACAATGAGCAGTTCTTC.

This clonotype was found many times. CDR3: CASSLGTSLEEQYF. CDR3 DNA: TGCGCCAGCAGCTTGGGGACCTCCTTGGAAGAGCAGTACTTC. J is TRBJ2-7 and V is TRBV5-1; unclear D gene. CDR3 length: 14 amino acids. V gave up 0 bases and J gave up 7 bases, with 14 bases separating them. Per germline, CDR1 SGHRS and CDR2 YFSETQ. The full variable domain, its missing parts supplied by reference TRBV5-1 and TRBJ2-7, is KAGVTQTPRYLIKTRGQQVTLSCSPISGHRSVSWYQQTPGQGLQFLFEYFSETQRNKGNFPGRFSGRQFSNSRSEMNVSTLELGDSALYLCASSLGTSLEEQYFGPGTRLTVT.

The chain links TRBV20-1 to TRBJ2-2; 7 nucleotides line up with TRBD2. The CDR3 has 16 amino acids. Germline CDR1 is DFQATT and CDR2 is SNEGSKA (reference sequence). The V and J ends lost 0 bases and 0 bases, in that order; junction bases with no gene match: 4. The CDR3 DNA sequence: TGCAGTGCTAGAGACCCGCGGGAGACGAACACCGGGGAGCTGTTTTTT. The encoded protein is CSARDPRETNTGELFF.

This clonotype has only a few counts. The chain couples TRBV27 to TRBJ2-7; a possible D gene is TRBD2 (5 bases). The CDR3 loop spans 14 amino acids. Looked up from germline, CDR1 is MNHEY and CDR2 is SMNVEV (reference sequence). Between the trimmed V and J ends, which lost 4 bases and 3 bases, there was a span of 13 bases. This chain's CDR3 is CASSSDYRGYEQYF. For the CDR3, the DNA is TGTGCCAGCAGTTCAGACTATAGAGGCTACGAGCAGTACTTC.

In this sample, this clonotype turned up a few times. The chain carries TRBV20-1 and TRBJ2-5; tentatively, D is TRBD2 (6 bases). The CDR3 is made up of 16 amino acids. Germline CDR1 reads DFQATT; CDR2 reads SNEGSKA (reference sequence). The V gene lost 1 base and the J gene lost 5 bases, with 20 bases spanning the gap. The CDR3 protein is CSARAPLGGAGETQYF. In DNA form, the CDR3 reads TGCAGTGCTAGAGCCCCTCTCGGGGGAGCGGGTGAGACCCAGTACTTC.

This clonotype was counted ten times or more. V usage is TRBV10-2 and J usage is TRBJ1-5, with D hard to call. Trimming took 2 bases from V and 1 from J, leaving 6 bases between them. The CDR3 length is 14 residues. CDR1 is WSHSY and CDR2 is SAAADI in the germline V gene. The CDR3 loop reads CASSENGSNQPQHF. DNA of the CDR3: TGCGCCAGCAGTGAGAATGGGAGCAATCAGCCCCAGCATTTT.

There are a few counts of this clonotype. CDR3 nucleotide sequence: TGCAGCGGGGAGAGTTGGGCTTCCGAGACCAATGAGCAGTTCTTC. It specifies CSGESWASETNEQFF. The gene calls are TRBV29-1 and TRBJ2-1; perhaps TRBD2 as D (5 bases). CDR3 length: 15 amino acids. CDR1 SQVTM and CDR2 ANQGSEA come from the germline V gene. Trimming stripped 7 bases from V and 6 bases from J, with 22 bases between.

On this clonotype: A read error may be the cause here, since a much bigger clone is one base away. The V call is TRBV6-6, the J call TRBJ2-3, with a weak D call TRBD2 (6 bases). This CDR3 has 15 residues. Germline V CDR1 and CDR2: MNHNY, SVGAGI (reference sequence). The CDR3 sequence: CASSYPRIGRDTRYF. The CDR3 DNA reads TGTGCCAGCAGTTACCCAAGGATAGGGCGGGATACGCGGTATTTT.

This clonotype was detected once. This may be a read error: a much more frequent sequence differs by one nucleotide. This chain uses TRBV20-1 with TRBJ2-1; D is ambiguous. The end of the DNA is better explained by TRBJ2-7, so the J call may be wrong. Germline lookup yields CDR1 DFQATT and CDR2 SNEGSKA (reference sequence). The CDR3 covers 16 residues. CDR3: CSASGFYQSSYNEQYF. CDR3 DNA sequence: TGCAGTGCTAGCGGTTTCTACCAGAGCTCCTACAATGAGCAGTACTTC.

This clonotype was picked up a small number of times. The CDR3 DNA follows: TGCAGTGCACTCACCACTAACTATGGCTACACCTTC. It is translated as CSALTTNYGYTF. V is TRBV20-1 and J is TRBJ1-2; no reliable D call. Germline values: CDR1 DFQATT, CDR2 SNEGSKA (reference sequence). Trimming took 6 bases from V and 0 from J, leaving 8 bases between them. The CDR3 runs 12 residues.

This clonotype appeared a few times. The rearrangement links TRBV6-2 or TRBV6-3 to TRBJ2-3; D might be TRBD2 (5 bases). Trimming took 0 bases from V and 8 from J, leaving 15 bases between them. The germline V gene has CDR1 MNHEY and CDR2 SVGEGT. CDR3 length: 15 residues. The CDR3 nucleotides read TGTGCCAGCAGTTACTCGACGCGGGCCCCGGGTACGCAGTATTTT. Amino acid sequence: CASSYSTRAPGTQYF.

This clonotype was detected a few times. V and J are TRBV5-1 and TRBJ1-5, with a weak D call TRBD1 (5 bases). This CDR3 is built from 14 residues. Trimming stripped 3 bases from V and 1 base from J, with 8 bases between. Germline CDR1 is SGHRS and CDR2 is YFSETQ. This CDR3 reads CASSWDASNQPQHF. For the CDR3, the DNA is TGCGCCAGCAGCTGGGACGCGAGCAATCAGCCCCAGCATTTT.

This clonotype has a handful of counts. CDR3 DNA sequence: TGCGCCAGCAGCTTGGGGGGGCAGGGAAATGGCTACACCTTC. It yields the protein CASSLGGQGNGYTF. J is TRBJ1-2 and V is TRBV5-1, with D possibly matching TRBD1 (6 bases). Deletions cut 0 bases from V and 6 bases from J, with 12 bases between. Per germline, CDR1 SGHRS and CDR2 YFSETQ. CDR3 size: 14 residues. Complete variable domain (other parts from reference TRBV5-1 and TRBJ1-2): KAGVTQTPRYLIKTRGQQVTLSCSPISGHRSVSWYQQTPGQGLQFLFEYFSETQRNKGNFPGRFSGRQFSNSRSEMNVSTLELGDSALYLCASSLGGQGNGYTFGSGTRLTVV.

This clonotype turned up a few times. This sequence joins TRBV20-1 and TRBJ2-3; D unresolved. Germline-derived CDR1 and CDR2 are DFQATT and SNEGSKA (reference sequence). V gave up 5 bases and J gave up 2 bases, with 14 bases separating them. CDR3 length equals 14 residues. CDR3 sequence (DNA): TGCAGTGCTCGTCGTCAAGGGATCACAGATACGCAGTATTTT. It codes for CSARRQGITDTQYF.

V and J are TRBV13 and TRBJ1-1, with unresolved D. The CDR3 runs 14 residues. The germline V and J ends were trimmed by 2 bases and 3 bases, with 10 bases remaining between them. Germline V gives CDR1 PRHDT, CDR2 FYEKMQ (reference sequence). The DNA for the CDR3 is TGTGCCAGCAGCTTACGGGGAAGGGACACTGAAGCTTTCTTT. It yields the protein CASSLRGRDTEAFF.